This is a list of T cell receptor beta chains from one sample in a study of T cell changes during pregnancy in multiple sclerosis. Clones were sequenced by immunoSEQ multiplex PCR, and TCRdb holds only the in-frame ones, with some missing. The sample contains around 36,000 clones, about 92% of which appear only once. The sample was CD8+ T cells from peripheral blood mononuclear cells, taken in the first trimester of pregnancy. The receptors shown here come from a female donor with multiple sclerosis, enrolled in a pregnancy study. The conserved cysteine and the conserved F or W are not part of the CDR3 here. The size of a clone is reported for some rows only, either as once, few or many, or as a class for expanded clones.

j_call	clone_size	v_call	cdr3_aa
TRBJ2-5	-	TRBV6-1	ASSDVWGRPETQY
TRBJ2-1	-	TRBV19	ASSISEGLAAYNEQF
TRBJ1-2	-	TRBV9	ASSVLGQGLYGYT
TRBJ1-4	-	TRBV10-3	AISDPDRGHEKLF
TRBJ1-2	-	TRBV7-6	ASSPDRSSGYT
TRBJ2-1	-	TRBV5-1	ASSLSSGAYNEQF
TRBJ1-1	-	TRBV6-5	ASSYRFPDTEAF
TRBJ2-7	few	TRBV11-2	ASSYVSGGPTGQY
TRBJ1-5	-	TRBV6-6	ASSPGTGESQPQH
TRBJ2-7	-	TRBV7-9	ASSFGQGNYEQY
TRBJ2-7	few	TRBV10-3	AITGDSSYEQY
TRBJ2-1	-	TRBV13	ASSSPGTRGEQF
TRBJ1-1	-	TRBV6-1	ASTQNGIWEAF
TRBJ1-1	-	TRBV13	ASSLVGRDTEAF
TRBJ2-1	-	TRBV5-1	ASSFGGGSYNEQF
TRBJ1-2	-	TRBV9	ASSAWDRDSNYGYT
TRBJ1-1	-	TRBV9	ASSAGDPNTEAF
TRBJ2-2	-	TRBV27	ASSPGLEGATGELF
TRBJ1-2	-	TRBV29-1	SVKDTSNYGYT
TRBJ1-4	-	TRBV13	ASSPGGSGEKLF
TRBJ1-1	-	TRBV5-1	ASSGDRQGYGPNTEAF
TRBJ2-1	-	TRBV11-2	ASSLRSGGESEQF
TRBJ1-1	-	TRBV7-9	ASSVPGGEEAF
TRBJ2-1	-	TRBV4-1	ASSQAHGDTTYNEQF
TRBJ2-7	-	TRBV27	ASSPLGTERYEQY
TRBJ1-1	-	TRBV4-1	ASSQGQLNTEAF
TRBJ1-2	-	TRBV9	ASSAEPTGFNYGYT
TRBJ1-6	-	TRBV6-6	ASTRGEFFTLH
TRBJ2-7	-	TRBV2	ASSDAGAPSYEQY
TRBJ1-6	-	TRBV11-2	ASSSGQKSSYNSPLH
TRBJ2-7	-	TRBV9	ASSVGVQGSYEQY
TRBJ1-4	-	TRBV6-6	ASDASPQGEKLF
TRBJ1-1	-	TRBV30	AWREQGNTEAF
TRBJ2-3	-	TRBV6-1	ASSEIASGGETDTQY
TRBJ2-1	-	TRBV4-1	ASSPVAAEGNEQF
TRBJ2-1	-	TRBV19	ASSIGGQGNDEQF
TRBJ1-5	-	TRBV5-6	ASSLSFYSNQPQH
TRBJ1-1	-	TRBV5-1	ASSPGTDYFSEAF
TRBJ2-5	-	TRBV5-1	ASSLVGQGALETQY
TRBJ2-3	-	TRBV19	ASKGAYTDTQY
TRBJ2-5	-	TRBV9	ASSRVGDLSETQY
TRBJ2-7	-	TRBV6-6	ASSPPVGMVDNEQY
TRBJ2-3	-	TRBV11-2	ASSPEGLAGGPGTDTQY
TRBJ2-3	-	TRBV21-1	ASSKERGLGNYMGHTDTQY
TRBJ1-1	-	TRBV5-6	ASSLNFPGTEAF
TRBJ2-7	-	TRBV19	ASSVGTSGEVSYEQY
TRBJ2-7	-	TRBV27	ASSPDRNYEQY
TRBJ1-1	-	TRBV2	ASSEPRSVLDRWTSAF
TRBJ2-2	-	TRBV19	ASSLWTDNTGELF
TRBJ2-7	once	TRBV19	ASSIPAGVNEQY
TRBJ1-2	-	TRBV18	ASSLGQISYNYGYT
TRBJ2-7	-	TRBV19	ASSREGAYEQY
TRBJ2-5	-	TRBV7-9	ASSLDYRTGNKETQY
TRBJ2-1	-	TRBV2	ASSQTPEMTGTDEQF
TRBJ2-4	-	TRBV5-1	ASSPTYRGQAKNIQY
TRBJ2-5	-	TRBV29-1	SVVEEAGTQY
TRBJ1-4	-	TRBV6-4	ASSERGQGVEKLF
TRBJ2-1	-	TRBV7-9	ASSGPGLAGDNEQF
TRBJ1-1	-	TRBV5-1	ASSFNTGGTEAF
TRBJ1-6	-	TRBV15	ATSPGRGNSPLH